This T cell receptor (beta chain) is from a study of a mutant IDH1 vaccine in newly diagnosed glioma. Study at large: Earlier therapy was either radiotherapy, temozolomide, or both, and most got both.

Time point reported: week 35, safety follow-up. Vaccinated patients received 300 ug of mutant IDH1 20-mer peptide per dose, with topical imiquimod. As concerns this clone: What it recognizes is unknown.

V gave up 4 bases and J gave up 4 bases; unmatched junction bases: 6. The germline gives CDR1 MGHDK, CDR2 SYGVNS. The CDR3 sequence is 16 residues long. Sequencing was performed with immunoSEQ multiplex PCR; in TCRdb, only in-frame clones are kept and a portion is missing. The sample gives 30,000 or so clones, around 83% of which show up once; 6% to 7.5% is in the top ten. This TCR was recovered from a woman under 30 with glioma. The sequencing used PBMCs, collected from a glioma patient whose treatment included an IDH1 peptide vaccine. The rearrangement links TRBV25-1 to TRBJ2-1; TRBD2 matches 11 bases. CDR3 sequence reads: CASSALTSGSYNEQFF. The CDR3 DNA reads TGTGCCAGCAGTGCCCTTACTAGCGGGAGTTACAATGAGCAGTTCTTC.